This entry lists 23 T cell receptor beta chains sequenced from one sample in a study of identical twins. TCRdb re-analysed the 5' RACE reads in MiXCR, keeping a single row per CDR3 protein. The sample has hundreds of thousands of distinct CDR3 sequences; roughly 8.6% are singletons. These data were also reused for a study on yellow fever vaccine responses in identical twins.

Sequencing was performed on CD8+ T cells sorted from blood. The receptors shown here come from a young woman in good health.

This clonotype was counted at least ten times. The V and J genes are TRBV14 and TRBJ2-5, with no clear D. The germline V gene has CDR1 SGHDN and CDR2 FVKESK. Trimming removed 1 base at V and 5 bases at J, with 14 bases between. The CDR3 length is 15 residues. The CDR3, as DNA: TGTGCCAGCAGCCAAGTAGCAGTAGAAACGGAGACCCAGTACTTC. Translated: CASSQVAVETETQYF.

The chain uses TRBV29-1 and TRBJ2-7; TRBD1 or TRBD2 may be the D gene (5 bases each). In germline, CDR1 is SQVTM, CDR2 ANQGSEA. V was clipped by 6 bases and J by 0 bases, with 12 bases between them. The CDR3 runs 13 residues. The CDR3 DNA is TGCAGCGTGCCGGGACGGACCTCCTACGAGCAGTACTTC. As protein: CSVPGRTSYEQYF.

At least ten counts were recorded for this clonotype. The chain links TRBV13 to TRBJ1-1; unclear D gene. The V and J ends lost 2 bases and 1 base respectively, with 8 bases between them. This CDR3 is built from 14 residues. Looked up from germline, CDR1 is PRHDT and CDR2 is FYEKMQ (reference sequence). As DNA, the CDR3 is TGTGCCAGCAGCTTAAAGCTGGGGAACACTGAAGCTTTCTTT. Protein sequence: CASSLKLGNTEAFF. Based on the CDR3 plus reference TRBV13 and TRBJ1-1, the full variable domain is AAGVIQSPRHLIKEKRETATLKCYPIPRHDTVYWYQQGPGQDPQFLISFYEKMQSDKGSIPDRFSAQQFSDYHSELNMSSLELGDSALYFCASSLKLGNTEAFFGQGTRLTVV.

The gene calls are TRBV29-1 and TRBJ2-1; no clear D. Germline V gene sequence: CDR1 SQVTM, CDR2 ANQGSEA. The V and J ends lost 0 bases and 0 bases respectively, with 6 bases between them. The CDR3 spans 14 residues. The CDR3 protein is CSVEEQSSYNEQFF. The CDR3 nucleotides are TGCAGCGTTGAAGAACAGAGCTCCTACAATGAGCAGTTCTTC.

This clonotype was seen at least ten times. This chain joins TRBV29-1 and TRBJ2-5; D call uncertain. Trimming pared 7 bases from V and 2 bases from J, leaving 17 bases between. This CDR3 spans 14 amino acids. Germline V CDR1 and CDR2: SQVTM, ANQGSEA. The CDR3 protein is CSGVRVNTQETQYF. The CDR3 bases are TGCAGCGGCGTACGCGTAAACACTCAAGAGACCCAGTACTTC.

The sample holds a few counts of this clonotype. The chain carries TRBV9 and TRBJ2-1, with D perhaps matching TRBD2 (5 bases). V was clipped by 4 bases and J by 8 bases, with 16 bases between them. Germline assignment: CDR1 SGDLS and CDR2 YYNGEE. The CDR3 has 14 amino acids. CDR3 sequence reads: CASSPFSRADEQFF. CDR3 DNA sequence: TGTGCCAGCAGCCCATTTTCGAGGGCGGATGAGCAGTTCTTC.

This clonotype was seen repeatedly, ten times or more. The chain has TRBV3-1 and TRBJ2-5; either TRBD1 or TRBD2 may fit D (5 bases each). The CDR3 runs 14 residues. V lost 1 base to trimming and J lost 5 bases, with 11 bases between them. In germline, CDR1 is LGHDT, CDR2 YNNKEL (reference sequence). CDR3 bases: TGTGCCAGCAGCCAAGGTCTTGAGGGGGAGACCCAGTACTTC. As protein: CASSQGLEGETQYF.

V is TRBV11-2 and J is TRBJ2-7; possible D gene TRBD2, 7 bases. CDR3 length equals 15 residues. Germline CDR1 is SGHAT and CDR2 is FQNNGV. Trimming took off 4 bases at V and 3 bases at J, with 16 bases between the two ends. This CDR3 is CASSWGLAVFYEQYF. In nucleotides, the CDR3 is TGTGCCAGCAGCTGGGGGCTAGCGGTTTTCTACGAGCAGTACTTC.

The table lists this clonotype with a few counts. The rearrangement uses TRBV27 and TRBJ2-1; perhaps D is TRBD1 or TRBD2 (5 bases each). V lost 8 bases and J lost 6, with 14 bases in between. The CDR3 is made up of 13 amino acids. Germline V gene lookup returns CDR1 MNHEY and CDR2 SMNVEV (reference sequence). Here the CDR3 reads CASAFRGVNEQFF. In DNA form, the CDR3 reads TGTGCCAGCGCTTTCAGAGGGGTCAATGAGCAGTTCTTC.

The chain couples TRBV5-5 to TRBJ2-7, with unresolved D. The CDR3 totals 15 residues. Trimming removed 1 base at V and 1 base at J, with 12 bases between. From germline, CDR1 is SGHKS and CDR2 YYEKEE (reference sequence). The DNA of the CDR3 is TGTGCCAGCAGCTTGTCCTCAGAATCGTCCTACGAGCAGTACTTC. Translating gives CASSLSSESSYEQYF.

There are a few counts of this clonotype. V gene TRBV28 combines with J gene TRBJ2-7, with 7 bases fitting TRBD1. This CDR3 region has 16 residues. CDR1 is MDHEN, CDR2 SYDVKM, per germline. The junction had 13 bases not matched to a gene; V was cut back by 5 bases and J by 3 bases. CDR3 residues: CASSPAINRGDYEQYF. CDR3 coding DNA: TGTGCCAGCAGTCCCGCCATTAACAGGGGCGACTACGAGCAGTACTTC.

This chain uses TRBV28 with TRBJ2-7, with 7 bases identical to TRBD2. With V trimmed by 7 bases and J by 5 bases, 14 bases remained unmatched. This CDR3 is built from 15 residues. The germline gives CDR1 MDHEN, CDR2 SYDVKM. CDR3 bases: TGTGCCAGCACCCCACCTTGGCGGGAGAGGAACGAGCAGTACTTC. It translates to CASTPPWRERNEQYF. The full variable domain, in which reference TRBV28 and TRBJ2-7 provide the parts outside the CDR3, is DVKVTQSSRYLVKRTGEKVFLECVQDMDHENMFWYRQDPGLGLRLIYFSYDVKMKEKGDIPEGYSVSREKKERFSLILESASTNQTSMYLCASTPPWRERNEQYFGPGTRLTVT.

This clonotype appeared a few times. The chain recombines TRBV9 with TRBJ2-7; TRBD2 aligns across 14 bases. This CDR3 has 19 amino acids. Germline CDR1 is SGDLS and CDR2 is YYNGEE. V gave up 4 bases and J gave up 4 bases; unmatched junction bases: 16. The CDR3 sequence: CASSSSQGGGTSGRYEQYF. In DNA, the CDR3 is TGTGCCAGCAGCTCGAGTCAAGGTGGAGGGACTAGCGGGAGATACGAGCAGTACTTC. The variable domain in full, completed from reference TRBV9 and TRBJ2-7, reads DSGVTQTPKHLITATGQRVTLRCSPRSGDLSVYWYQQSLDQGLQFLIQYYNGEERAKGNILERFSAQQFPDLHSELNLSSLELGDSALYFCASSSSQGGGTSGRYEQYFGPGTRLTVT.

This clonotype appeared many times. This chain uses TRBV12-3 or TRBV12-4 with TRBJ2-3; TRBD2 is a possible D gene (6 bases). The CDR3 spans 15 residues. Trimming stripped 6 bases from V and 2 bases from J, with 15 bases between. CDR3: CASSPVGGPTDTQYF. DNA of the CDR3: TGTGCCAGCAGCCCTGTGGGGGGACCCACAGATACGCAGTATTTT.

This clonotype was found many times. This sequence joins TRBV7-9 and TRBJ1-1; TRBD1 matches 8 bases. Germline-derived CDR1 and CDR2 are SEHNR and FQNEAQ (reference sequence). The CDR3 consists of 15 residues. V shed 5 bases and J 1 base; nucleotides not matched to a gene: 6. The CDR3 here is CASSLPDRANTEAFF. The DNA for the CDR3 is TGTGCCAGCAGCCTCCCGGACAGGGCGAACACTGAAGCTTTCTTT.

This clonotype turned up a few times. This chain connects TRBV11-1 to TRBJ2-7; 12 bases agree with TRBD2. Germline V gives CDR1 SGHAT, CDR2 FQDESV (reference sequence). The CDR3 loop spans 18 amino acids. Germline trimming cut 5 bases from V and 2 bases from J; bases unmatched to any gene: 13. The CDR3, as DNA: TGTGCCAGCAGCCGCCCCGAGACTAGCGGGAGAGACCCCTACGAGCAGTACTTC. Its translation is CASSRPETSGRDPYEQYF.

This clonotype was seen many times. The CDR3 sequence: CSARGEQGPSTDTQYF. CDR3 sequence (DNA): TGCAGTGCTAGAGGGGAACAGGGCCCTAGCACAGATACGCAGTATTTT. The chain recombines TRBV20-1 with TRBJ2-3; tentatively, D is TRBD1 (6 bases). V lost 1 base and J 0 bases, leaving 14 bases between the germline ends. The length of the CDR3 is 16 residues. Per germline, CDR1 DFQATT and CDR2 SNEGSKA (reference sequence).

This clonotype occurred a few times. The rearrangement joins TRBV7-6 to TRBJ2-1; 8 nucleotides agree with TRBD1. This CDR3 is 15 amino acids long. Trimming at V came to 4 bases and at J to 3 bases, leaving 5 bases not matched to a gene. Germline lookup yields CDR1 SGHVS and CDR2 FNYEAQ. CDR3 nucleotide sequence: TGTGCCAGCAGCTCGGACAGGGCCGACTACAATGAGCAGTTCTTC. It is translated as CASSSDRADYNEQFF.

This clonotype was counted many times. This rearrangement joins TRBV20-1 to TRBJ2-1; 9 bases map to TRBD2. This CDR3 contains 15 residues. From germline, CDR1 is DFQATT and CDR2 SNEGSKA (reference sequence). With V trimmed by 6 bases and J by 5 bases, 11 bases remained unmatched. This CDR3 reads CSAKGRRGGHNEQFF. CDR3 nucleotide sequence: TGCAGTGCCAAAGGTCGGCGGGGGGGGCACAATGAGCAGTTCTTC.

This clonotype has only a few counts. This chain connects TRBV7-9 to TRBJ2-7; 7 positions agree with TRBD1. V shed 2 bases and J 6 bases; nucleotides not matched to a gene: 10. The CDR3 consists of 15 residues. CDR1 and CDR2 (germline): SEHNR, FQNEAQ (reference sequence). The CDR3 is CASSLSYDRESEQYF. The CDR3 nucleotides read TGTGCCAGCAGCTTAAGTTATGACAGGGAGAGCGAGCAGTACTTC.

This clonotype was counted a few times. J is TRBJ2-7 and V is TRBV4-3; D may be TRBD2 (6 bases). Germline V CDR1 and CDR2: LGHNA, YSLEER. The CDR3 consists of 13 residues. V was pared by 1 base and J by 7 bases, with 11 bases between. The CDR3 sequence: CASSQVLAGEQYF. The CDR3, as DNA: TGCGCCAGCAGCCAAGTTTTGGCGGGGGAGCAGTACTTC.

This clonotype was observed a handful of times. This chain links TRBV27 with TRBJ2-7; TRBD2 matches 11 bases. Trimming took 6 bases from V and 3 from J; bases not matched to a gene: 7. Germline CDR1 MNHEY, CDR2 SMNVEV (reference sequence). The CDR3 runs 15 residues. The CDR3 DNA reads as TGTGCCAGCAGACCTAGCGGGGGGCCTCACTACGAGCAGTACTTC. Translating gives CASRPSGGPHYEQYF.

About this clonotype itself: This may stem from a read error, because a much larger clone lies one nucleotide away. The rearrangement joins TRBV29-1 to TRBJ2-1; TRBD2 might be the D (5 bases). Germline V lookup: CDR1 SQVTM, CDR2 ANQGSEA. This CDR3 region has 13 residues. The CDR3 is CSVSGYSYNQQFF. Written as DNA, the CDR3 is TGCAGCGTATCGGGGTACTCCTACAATCAGCAGTTCTTC.